This entry is about one T cell receptor (beta chain). This clonotype occurred many times. Its antigen is unknown. The record has no base qualities; no much larger clone is one base away. The sample comes from a study of T-cell memory formation after mild COVID-19 listed by TCRdb under 2021. About the full investigation: TCR sequence clusters from the two donors were largely donor specific. Longitudinal TCRalpha and TCRbeta repertoire sequencing tracked T-cell clones expanding and contracting after mild COVID-19 in a couple of donors. Two young, previously healthy adult volunteers, one female and one male, were included in the cohort.

Points the paper makes about the study in general: Contracting CD4+ clones were found mainly in CM and EM memory subsets, while CD8+ clones were enriched in EMRA. Only a couple of mild cases were covered in the study, and larger cohorts including severe cases with pre-infection samples were considered necessary. From day 15 to 85, contracting clones showed balanced CD4/CD8 phenotypes, whereas a second wave of clones that expanded from day 15 to 37 leaned towards CD4+. Some responding clones were detected in pre-infection memory, which suggested that pre-existing cross-reactive memory T cells had joined the SARS-CoV-2 response. SARS-CoV-2 specificity of the second-wave clones peaking on day 37 was not confirmed.

Ficoll-Paque density gradient centrifugation was used to isolate PBMCs. CDR1 SNHLY and CDR2 FYNNEI are derived from the germline V gene. V is pruned by 6 bases and J by 3 bases, leaving 5 bases of the junction without a gene match. Including the terminal cysteine and phenylalanine, the CDR3 comprises 14 residues. Only the CDR3 portion is preserved as DNA: 42 bases, with reading frame beginning at the first base. Sequenced using an Illumina NovaSeq 6000. cDNA libraries for TCRalpha and TCRbeta were prepared by 5'RACE using constant-segment primers, with sample barcodes and unique molecular identifiers added. Trizol reagent was used to extract RNA from every sample. Amplification of the libraries took two PCR steps, and the second step added a second sample barcode plus Illumina TruSeq adapters. Sequencing of libraries was performed on an Illumina NovaSeq with 2 x 150 bp paired-end reads. From the authors' description of their analysis: Demultiplexing of reads and collapsing into UMI-guided consensus sequences were performed with migec v1.2.7. Using mixcr v2.1.11, the UMI consensuses were aligned to TRA and TRB V and J templates and assembled into clonotypes. A clonotype was counted as expanded or contracted only if both edgeR and NoisET called the change significant, with noise models trained on biological replicates. edgeR calls used a false discovery rate-adjusted p below 0.01 and a log2 fold-change threshold of 1. As an exploratory analysis of dynamics, max-normalized trajectories of the 1000 most abundant clonotypes were examined with PCA combined with hierarchical clustering. Separately sequenced CD4+ and CD8+ repertoires were used to assign a CD4 or CD8 phenotype to each responding clone. TCRdb took the public reads, trimmed them with fastp at Q25, ran MiXCR for clone calling and kept in-frame beta chains. Rows with a matching CDR3 protein are joined into one entry that keeps the most common DNA and genes. These V and J calls derive from TCRdb rather than the authors' analysis. Within this sample are about 350,000 distinct CDR3 sequences, with roughly an eighth of them counted one time only. The ten biggest clones cover 22% of the sample.

The receptor's source is a man between 18 and 35 years old who had mild COVID-19 (a few samples of this study predate the infection). The sample titles of this study are shuffled in the database, so cell type and time point are left out; the donor was told from shared clones. The chain employs TRBV2 and TRBJ2-7; TRBD1 agrees with 10 junctional bases. Sample: PBMCs or a T cell subset sorted from them (not recorded which). This receptor has the CDR3 CASRRTGGNYEQYF. The sequence in DNA is TGTGCCAGCAGGAGGACAGGGGGGAACTACGAGCAGTACTTC.